The 4 T cell receptor beta chains listed next were all sequenced from one sample in a study of blood T cells in healthy people across ages. A second PCR, run for roughly 7 to 11 cycles, used a sample-barcoded 5' primer plus a J-beta primer mix. TCRdb re-called the 5' RACE reads through MiXCR, storing one row per CDR3 protein. The sample includes approximately 810,000 distinct CDR3 sequences, 29% of them seen just once. The sequencing input was blood. These receptors came from a woman over 75 in good health.

As for this clonotype: A much more abundant neighbour one base away suggests this may be a read error. The V call is TRBV6-5, the J call TRBJ2-7, with TRBD1 matching over 8 bases. The CDR3 extends over 15 amino acids. Germline CDR1 and CDR2: MNHEY and SVGAGI. In DNA, the CDR3 is TGTGCCAGCAGTTACGGACAGGGCCCAAACTACGAGAAGTACTTC. Translation gives CASSYGQGPNYEKYF.

V usage is TRBV18 and J usage is TRBJ2-1; 9 positions match TRBD2. The CDR3 is 15 residues long. Germline V lookup: CDR1 KGHSH, CDR2 LQKENI. V shed 3 bases and J 4 bases; nucleotides not matched to a gene: 4. CDR3 in amino acids: CASSPRTSDYNEQFF. CDR3 nucleotide sequence: TGTGCCAGCTCACCGAGGACTAGCGATTACAATGAGCAGTTCTTC. The full variable domain, its missing parts supplied by reference TRBV18 and TRBJ2-1, is NAGVMQNPRHLVRRRGQEARLRCSPMKGHSHVYWYRQLPEEGLKFMVYLQKENIIDESGMPKERFSAEFPKEGPSILRIQQVVRGDSAAYFCASSPRTSDYNEQFFGPGTRLTVL.

The chain recombines TRBV7-3 with TRBJ2-1; D is undetermined. The CDR3 loop spans 13 amino acids. CDR1 is SGHTA and CDR2 is FQGTGA in the germline V gene. Trimming left V 5 bases short and J 6 bases short, with 11 bases between. The CDR3 DNA is TGTGCCAGCAGCACTGGACCGAGCAATGAGCAGTTCTTC. It encodes CASSTGPSNEQFF.

This clonotype was picked up a small number of times. The chain is built from TRBV10-1 and TRBJ2-2; 11 bases are a match to TRBD2. Germline CDR1 is WNHNN and CDR2 is SYGVQD (reference sequence). This CDR3 is 18 amino acids long. V was pared by 3 bases and J by 5 bases, with 11 bases of the junction left unmatched. The CDR3 DNA is TGCGCCAGCAGTGACTATACTAGCGGGGGTGCAGGAACCGGGGAGCTGTTTTTT. Amino acid sequence: CASSDYTSGGAGTGELFF.